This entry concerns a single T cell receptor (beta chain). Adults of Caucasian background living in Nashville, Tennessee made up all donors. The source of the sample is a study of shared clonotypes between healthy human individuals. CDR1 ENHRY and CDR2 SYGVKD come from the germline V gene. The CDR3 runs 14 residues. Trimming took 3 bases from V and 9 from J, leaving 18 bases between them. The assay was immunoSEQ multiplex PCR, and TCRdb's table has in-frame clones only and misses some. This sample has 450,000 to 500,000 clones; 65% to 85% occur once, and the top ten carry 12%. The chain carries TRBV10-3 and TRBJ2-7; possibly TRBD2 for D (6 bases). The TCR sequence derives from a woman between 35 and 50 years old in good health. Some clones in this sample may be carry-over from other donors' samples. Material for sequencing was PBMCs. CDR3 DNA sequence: TGTGCCATCAGTGAAAAGGACTCCTCGCGGGGGCAGTACTTC. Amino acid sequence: CAISEKDSSRGQYF.